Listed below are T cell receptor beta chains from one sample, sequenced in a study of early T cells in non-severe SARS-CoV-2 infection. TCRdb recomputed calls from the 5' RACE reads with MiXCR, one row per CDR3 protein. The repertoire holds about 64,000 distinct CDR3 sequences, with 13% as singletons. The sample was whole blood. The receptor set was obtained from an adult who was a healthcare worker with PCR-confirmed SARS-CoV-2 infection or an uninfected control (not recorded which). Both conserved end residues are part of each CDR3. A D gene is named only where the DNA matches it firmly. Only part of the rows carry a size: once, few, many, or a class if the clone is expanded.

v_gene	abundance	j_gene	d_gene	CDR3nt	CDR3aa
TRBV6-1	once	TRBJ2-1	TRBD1	TGTGCCAGCAGTGGCTCCGGGACAGTTAACAATGAGCAGTTCTTC	CASSGSGTVNNEQFF
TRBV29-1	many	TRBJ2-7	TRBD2	TGCAGCGTTGAAGCCGGGACTAGCGGGGCCCCCGAGCAGTACTTC	CSVEAGTSGAPEQYF
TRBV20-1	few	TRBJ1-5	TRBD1	TGCAGTGCTAGAAAAGGGACAGGGGGCTCTCCGAGCAATCAGCCCCAGCATTTT	CSARKGTGGSPSNQPQHF
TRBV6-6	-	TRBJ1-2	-	TGTGCCAGCAGTTACGCCGGGCAGAACTATGGCTACACCTTC	CASSYAGQNYGYTF
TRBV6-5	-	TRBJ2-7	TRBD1	TGTGCCCCCCGGAGGGACAGGGGAGGAAAAGGTTACGAGCAGTACTTC	CAPRRDRGGKGYEQYF
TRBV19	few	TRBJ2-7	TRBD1	TGTGCCAGTAGTATAGGAGCAGGGGGCCCCTACGAGCAGTACTTC	CASSIGAGGPYEQYF
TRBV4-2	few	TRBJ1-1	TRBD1	TGTGCCAGCAGCCAAGCCCTTACAGGGGCTGACACTGAAGCTTTCTTT	CASSQALTGADTEAFF
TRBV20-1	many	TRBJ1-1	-	TGCAGTGCTAGTTTGGTCACTGAAGCTTTCTTT	CSASLVTEAFF
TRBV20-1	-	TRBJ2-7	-	TGCAGCGCCGCAGGCTCCTACGAGCAGTACTTC	CSAAGSYEQYF
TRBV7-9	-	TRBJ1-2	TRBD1	TGTGCCAGCAGCCCGACGGGACAGGACCTATTGAACTATGGCTACACCTTC	CASSPTGQDLLNYGYTF
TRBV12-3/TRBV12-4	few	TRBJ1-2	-	TGTGCCAGCAGTTTTGGGGGGTATGGCTACACCTTC	CASSFGGYGYTF
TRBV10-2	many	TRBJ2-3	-	TGCGCCAGCAGTCTAAAAGGGGATACGCAGTATTTT	CASSLKGDTQYF
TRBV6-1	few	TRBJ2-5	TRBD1	TGTGCCACTGCTAAAAGGACAGGGGGTTTGGGACAAGAGACCCAGTACTTC	CATAKRTGGLGQETQYF
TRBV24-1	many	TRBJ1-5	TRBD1	TGTGCCACCAGTGAGAAGACAGGGGCGCTAAATCAGCCCCAGCATTTT	CATSEKTGALNQPQHF
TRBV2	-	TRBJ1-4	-	TGTGCCAGCAGGGCCGGGACCTCCAATGAAAAACTGTTTTTT	CASRAGTSNEKLFF
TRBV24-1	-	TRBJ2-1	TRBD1	TGTGCCACCAGTGACGACAGGGGCGGAAACTACAATGAGCAGTTCTTC	CATSDDRGGNYNEQFF
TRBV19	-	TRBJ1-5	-	TGTGCCAGTGCTGGCAGACTCAATAGCAATCAGCCCCAGCATTTT	CASAGRLNSNQPQHF
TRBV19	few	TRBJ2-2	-	TGTGCCAGTAGTATAGAACGGACAGGGAGGGTCACCGGGGAGCTGTTTTTT	CASSIERTGRVTGELFF
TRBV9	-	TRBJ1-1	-	TGTGCCAGCAGCGTAGACGGGATTGAAGCTTTCTTT	CASSVDGIEAFF
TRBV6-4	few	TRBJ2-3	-	TGTGCCAGCAGTGACCAGGATCAAGATACGCAGTATTTT	CASSDQDQDTQYF
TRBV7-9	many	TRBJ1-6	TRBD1	TGTGCCAGCAGCTTCACGACAGGGACCGCCAATTCACCCCTCCACTTT	CASSFTTGTANSPLHF
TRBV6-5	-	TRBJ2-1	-	TGTGCCAGCAGTTACGCCTCTTGGGGGGCCAATGAGCAGTTCTTC	CASSYASWGANEQFF
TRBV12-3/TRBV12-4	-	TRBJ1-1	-	TGTGCCAGCACGTCTGGGGCCCAGAACACTGAAGCTTTCTTT	CASTSGAQNTEAFF
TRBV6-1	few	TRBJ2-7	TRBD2	TGTGCCAGCAGTCTTCTGGGGACTAACTACGAGCAGTACTTC	CASSLLGTNYEQYF
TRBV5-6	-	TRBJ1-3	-	TGTGCCAGCAGCCGCCAAGTACGAAACACCATATATTTT	CASSRQVRNTIYF
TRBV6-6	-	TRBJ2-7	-	TGTGCCAGCAGTTATCGCGGGGACTTCTACGAGCAGTACTTC	CASSYRGDFYEQYF
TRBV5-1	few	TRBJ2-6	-	TGCGCCAGCAGGGGAGAGGGACCTGGGGCCAACGTCCTGACTTTC	CASRGEGPGANVLTF
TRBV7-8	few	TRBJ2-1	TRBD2	TGTGCCAGCAGCTACCCTAGCGGGGGGGCATGGAATGAGCAGTTCTTC	CASSYPSGGAWNEQFF
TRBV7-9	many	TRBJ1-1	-	TGTGCCAGCAGCTTAGTGCCTGAAGCTTTCTTT	CASSLVPEAFF
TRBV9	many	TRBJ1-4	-	TGTGCCAGCAGCGTAGCTTACGGGCCGGTGGAAAAACTGTTTTTT	CASSVAYGPVEKLFF
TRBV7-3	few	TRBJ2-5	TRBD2	TGTGCCAGCAGCCCAGCGGGGTTGGCCTCTCCAGAGACCCAGTACTTC	CASSPAGLASPETQYF
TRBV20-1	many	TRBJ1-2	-	TGCAGTGCTAGAGTTACGGTCCATGGCTACACCTTC	CSARVTVHGYTF
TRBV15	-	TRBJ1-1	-	TGTGCCACCAGCAGAGATCACAGGGCAGGTGAAGCTTTCTTT	CATSRDHRAGEAFF